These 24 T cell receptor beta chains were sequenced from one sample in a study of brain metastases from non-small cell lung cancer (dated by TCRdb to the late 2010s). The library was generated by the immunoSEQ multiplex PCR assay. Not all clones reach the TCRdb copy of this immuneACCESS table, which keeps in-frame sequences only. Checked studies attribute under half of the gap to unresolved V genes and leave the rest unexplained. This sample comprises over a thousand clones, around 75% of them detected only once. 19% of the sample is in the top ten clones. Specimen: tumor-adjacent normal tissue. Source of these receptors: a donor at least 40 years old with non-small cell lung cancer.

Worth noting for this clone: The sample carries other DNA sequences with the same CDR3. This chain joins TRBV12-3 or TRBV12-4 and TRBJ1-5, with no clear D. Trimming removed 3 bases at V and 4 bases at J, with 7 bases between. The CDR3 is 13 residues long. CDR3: CASSFTSNQPQHF. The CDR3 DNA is TGTGCCAGCAGTTTCACTAGTAATCAGCCCCAGCATTTT.

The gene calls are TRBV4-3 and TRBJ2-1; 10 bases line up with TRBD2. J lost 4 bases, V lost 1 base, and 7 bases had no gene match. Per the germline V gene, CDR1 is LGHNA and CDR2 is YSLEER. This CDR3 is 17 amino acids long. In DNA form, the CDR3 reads TGCGCCAGCAGCCAAGGGGTAGCGGGGGGACGATACAATGAGCAGTTCTTC. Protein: CASSQGVAGGRYNEQFF.

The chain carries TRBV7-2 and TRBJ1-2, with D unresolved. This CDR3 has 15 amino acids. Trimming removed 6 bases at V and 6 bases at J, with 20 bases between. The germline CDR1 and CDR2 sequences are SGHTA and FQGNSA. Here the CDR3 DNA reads TGTGCCAGCAGGCCAGCGGGCAGGAGGTCGGATGGCTACACCTTC. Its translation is CASRPAGRRSDGYTF.

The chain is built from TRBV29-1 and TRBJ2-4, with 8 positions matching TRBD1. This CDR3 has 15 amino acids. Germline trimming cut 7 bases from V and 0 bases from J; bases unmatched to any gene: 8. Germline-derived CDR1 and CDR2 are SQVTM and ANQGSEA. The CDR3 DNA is TGCAGCGCCGCAGGAGGACAGGGAGCCAAAAACATTCAGTACTTC. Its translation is CSAAGGQGAKNIQYF.

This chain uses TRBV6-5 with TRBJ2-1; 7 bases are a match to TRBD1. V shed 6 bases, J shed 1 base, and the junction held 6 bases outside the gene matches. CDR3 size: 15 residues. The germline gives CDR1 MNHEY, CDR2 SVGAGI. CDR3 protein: CASSSTGLSYNEQFF. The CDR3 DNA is TGTGCCAGCAGCTCGACAGGGCTTTCCTACAATGAGCAGTTCTTC.

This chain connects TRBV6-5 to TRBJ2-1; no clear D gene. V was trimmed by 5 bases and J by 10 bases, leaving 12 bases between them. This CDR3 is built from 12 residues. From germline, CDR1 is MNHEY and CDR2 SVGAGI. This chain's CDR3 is CASSLNSKEQFF. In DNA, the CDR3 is TGTGCCAGCAGTCTCAATAGCAAAGAGCAGTTCTTC.

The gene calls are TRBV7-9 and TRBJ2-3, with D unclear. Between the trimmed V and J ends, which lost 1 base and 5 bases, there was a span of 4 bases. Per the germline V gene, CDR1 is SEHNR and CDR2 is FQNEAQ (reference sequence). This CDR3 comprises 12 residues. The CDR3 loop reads CASSLVKDTQYF. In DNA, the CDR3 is TGTGCCAGCAGCTTAGTGAAAGATACGCAGTATTTT.

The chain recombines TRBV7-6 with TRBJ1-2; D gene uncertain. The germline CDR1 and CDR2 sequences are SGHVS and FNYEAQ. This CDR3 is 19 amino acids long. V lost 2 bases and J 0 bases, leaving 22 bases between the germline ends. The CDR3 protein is CASSLTYQPYQEPNYGYTF. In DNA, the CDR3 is TGTGCCAGCAGCTTAACATATCAGCCCTATCAGGAACCTAACTATGGCTACACCTTC.

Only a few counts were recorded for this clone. CDR3 coding DNA: TGTGCCAGCAGCTTAAGTCCCAATGGGACATACTTCTCCTACGAGCAGTACTTC. This encodes CASSLSPNGTYFSYEQYF. The chain uses TRBV7-9 and TRBJ2-7, with D perhaps matching TRBD1 (6 bases). V lost 2 bases and J 0 bases, leaving 20 bases between the germline ends. This CDR3 has 18 residues. The germline V gene has CDR1 SEHNR and CDR2 FQNEAQ (reference sequence).

CDR3 sequence (DNA): TGTGCCAGCAGCTCTTCGGGTTGGTCAGCGACCCAGTACTTC. Protein product: CASSSSGWSATQYF. The J gene is TRBJ2-5, the V gene TRBV11-3; D uncertain. Trimming shortened V by 4 bases and J by 7 bases, and 16 bases separated the two germline ends. Germline loops: CDR1 SGHNT, CDR2 YENEEA. This CDR3 comprises 14 residues.

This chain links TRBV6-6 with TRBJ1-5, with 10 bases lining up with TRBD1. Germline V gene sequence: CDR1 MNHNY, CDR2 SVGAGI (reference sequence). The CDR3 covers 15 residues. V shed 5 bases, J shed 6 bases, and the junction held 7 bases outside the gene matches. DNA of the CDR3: TGTGCCAGCAGTCCCCTCGGGACAGGGGTTCAGCCCCAGCATTTT. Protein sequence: CASSPLGTGVQPQHF.

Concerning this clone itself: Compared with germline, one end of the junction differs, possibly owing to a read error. This CDR3 is CASSPAGGYNEQFF. The CDR3 coding sequence is TGTGCCAGCAGCCCAGCGGGGGGTTACAATGAGCAGTTCTTC. This chain uses TRBV5-1 with TRBJ2-1; 9 positions match TRBD2. This CDR3 comprises 14 residues. Germline CDR1 reads SGHRS; CDR2 reads YFSETQ.

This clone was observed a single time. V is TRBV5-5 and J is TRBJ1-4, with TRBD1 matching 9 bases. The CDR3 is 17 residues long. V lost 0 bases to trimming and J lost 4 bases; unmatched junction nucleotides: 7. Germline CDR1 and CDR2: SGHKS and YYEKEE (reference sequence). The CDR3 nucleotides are TGTGCCAGCAGCTTGGCGACAGGGGGATTCGATAATGAAAAACTGTTTTTT. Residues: CASSLATGGFDNEKLFF.

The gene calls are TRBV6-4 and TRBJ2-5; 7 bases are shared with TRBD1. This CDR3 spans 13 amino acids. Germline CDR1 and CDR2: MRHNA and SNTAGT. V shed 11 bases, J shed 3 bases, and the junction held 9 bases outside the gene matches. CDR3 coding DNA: TGTGCCTCCGAAGGGGGCCCCAAAGAGACCCAGTACTTC. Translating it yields CASEGGPKETQYF.

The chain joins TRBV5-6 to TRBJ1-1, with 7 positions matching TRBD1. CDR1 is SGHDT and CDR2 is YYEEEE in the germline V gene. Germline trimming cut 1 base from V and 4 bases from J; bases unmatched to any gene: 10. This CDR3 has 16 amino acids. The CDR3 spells CASSLSSGGRSTEAFF. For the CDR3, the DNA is TGTGCCAGCAGCTTGTCGTCAGGGGGGAGGTCCACTGAAGCTTTCTTT.

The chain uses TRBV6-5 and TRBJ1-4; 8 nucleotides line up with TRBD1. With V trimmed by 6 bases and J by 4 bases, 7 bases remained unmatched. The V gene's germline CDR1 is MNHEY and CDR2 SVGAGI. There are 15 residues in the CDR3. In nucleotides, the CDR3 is TGTGCCAGCAGGGGAGACAGGGGCGTTAATGAAAAACTGTTTTTT. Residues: CASRGDRGVNEKLFF.

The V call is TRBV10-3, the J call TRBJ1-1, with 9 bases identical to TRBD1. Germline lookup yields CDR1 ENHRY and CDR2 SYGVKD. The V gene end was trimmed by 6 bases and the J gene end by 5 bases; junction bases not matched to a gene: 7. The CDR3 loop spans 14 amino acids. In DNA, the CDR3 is TGTGCCATCAGCCACCGGGACAGGGATACTGAAGCTTTCTTT. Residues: CAISHRDRDTEAFF.

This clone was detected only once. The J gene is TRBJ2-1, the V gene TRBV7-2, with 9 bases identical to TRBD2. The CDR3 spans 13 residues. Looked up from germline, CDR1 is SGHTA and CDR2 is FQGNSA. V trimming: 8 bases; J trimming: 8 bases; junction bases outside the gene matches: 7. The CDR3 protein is CASGLARADEQFF. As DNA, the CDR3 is TGTGCCAGCGGACTAGCGCGGGCCGATGAGCAGTTCTTC.

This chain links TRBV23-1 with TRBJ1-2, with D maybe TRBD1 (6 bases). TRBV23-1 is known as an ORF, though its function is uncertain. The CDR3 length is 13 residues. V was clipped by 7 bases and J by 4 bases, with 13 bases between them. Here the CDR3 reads CASMGAPTYGYTF. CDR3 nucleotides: TGCGCCAGCATGGGGGCGCCGACCTATGGCTACACCTTC.

This chain's CDR3 is CASSLGQGNSNQPQHF. The CDR3 bases are TGTGCCAGCAGCTTAGGACAGGGGAATAGCAATCAGCCCCAGCATTTT. V gene TRBV7-9 combines with J gene TRBJ1-5, with 8 bases that match TRBD1. CDR1 SEHNR and CDR2 FQNEAQ come from the germline V gene (reference sequence). The CDR3 loop spans 16 amino acids. J lost 0 bases, V lost 1 base, and 2 bases had no gene match.

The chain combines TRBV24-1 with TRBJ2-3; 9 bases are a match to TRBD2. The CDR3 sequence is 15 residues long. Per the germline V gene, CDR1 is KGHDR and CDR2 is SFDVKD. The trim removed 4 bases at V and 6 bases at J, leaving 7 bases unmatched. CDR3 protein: CATSESGGPSDTQYF. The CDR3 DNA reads TGTGCCACCAGTGAGAGCGGGGGGCCCTCGGATACGCAGTATTTT.

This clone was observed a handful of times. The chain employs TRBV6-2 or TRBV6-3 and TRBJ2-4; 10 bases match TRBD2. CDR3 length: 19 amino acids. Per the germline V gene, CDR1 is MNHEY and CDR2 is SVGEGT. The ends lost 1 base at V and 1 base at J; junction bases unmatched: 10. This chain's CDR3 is CASSYLASGSTSAKNIQYF. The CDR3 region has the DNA TGTGCCAGCAGTTACTTGGCTAGCGGGAGCACGTCGGCCAAAAACATTCAGTACTTC.

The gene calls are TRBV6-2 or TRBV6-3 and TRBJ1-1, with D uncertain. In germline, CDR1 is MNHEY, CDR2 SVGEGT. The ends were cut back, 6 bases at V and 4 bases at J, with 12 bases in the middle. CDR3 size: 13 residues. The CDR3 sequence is CASSVSVVTEAFF. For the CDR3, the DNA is TGTGCCAGCAGCGTTTCGGTGGTCACTGAAGCTTTCTTT.

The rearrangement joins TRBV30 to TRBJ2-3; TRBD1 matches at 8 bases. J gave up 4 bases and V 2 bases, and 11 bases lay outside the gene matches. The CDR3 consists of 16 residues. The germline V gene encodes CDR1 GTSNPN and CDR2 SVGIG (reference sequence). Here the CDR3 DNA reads TGTGCCTGGAGTAGGGGAGGACAGGGTTCGGCAGATACGCAGTATTTT. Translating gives CAWSRGGQGSADTQYF.